The 16 T cell receptor beta chains below were found in one sample sequenced in a study of blood T cell repertoires in COVID-19. TCRdb keeps only in-frame clones here, not all; method: immunoSEQ multiplex PCR. The table includes approximately 75,000 clones, approximately 86% detected once. Sequencing was carried out using peripheral blood. The receptors derive from an elderly man with COVID-19, enrolled during active disease.

This clone was seen only once. The chain uses TRBV5-6 and TRBJ1-2, with D possibly TRBD1 on 5 matching bases. This CDR3 contains 15 residues. Germline V gene lookup returns CDR1 SGHDT and CDR2 YYEEEE. V gave up 2 bases and J gave up 4 bases, with 15 bases separating them. In DNA, the CDR3 is TGTGCCAGCAGCTTCCCCAGGGCTGTAGGCTATGGCTACACCTTC. This sequence encodes CASSFPRAVGYGYTF.

The chain is built from TRBV5-6 and TRBJ1-3, with 7 bases aligning to TRBD1. The CDR3 is 16 residues long. In germline, CDR1 is SGHDT, CDR2 YYEEEE. The V segment lost 2 bases and the J segment 5 bases; nucleotides outside the gene matches: 10. The CDR3 spells CASSFRETGIRNTIYF. As DNA, the CDR3 is TGTGCCAGCAGCTTCCGAGAGACAGGGATTAGAAACACCATATATTTT.

The genes are TRBV5-1 and TRBJ1-2; TRBD1 matches 11 bases. The length of the CDR3 is 17 residues. V shed 4 bases, J shed 0 bases, and the junction held 8 bases outside the gene matches. Germline CDR1 reads SGHRS; CDR2 reads YFSETQ. CDR3 amino acids: CASSSGQGATTNYGYTF. DNA of the CDR3: TGCGCCAGCAGCAGTGGACAGGGGGCGACTACTAACTATGGCTACACCTTC.

The CDR3 DNA reads TGCGCCAGCAGCCAAGCAGGGAACACAGATACGCAGTATTTT. Encoded protein: CASSQAGNTDTQYF. The V call is TRBV4-1, the J call TRBJ2-3, with D possibly matching TRBD1 (5 bases). CDR1 MGHRA and CDR2 YSYEKL come from the germline V gene. V gave up 1 base and J gave up 2 bases, with 7 bases separating them. The CDR3 is 14 residues long.

The rearrangement joins TRBV15 to TRBJ1-4; unclear D gene. CDR3 length equals 16 residues. V was trimmed by 5 bases and J by 0 bases, leaving 13 bases between them. Germline assignment: CDR1 LNHNV and CDR2 YYDKDF (reference sequence). The CDR3 is CATSFRPFTTNEKLFF. CDR3 bases: TGTGCCACCAGCTTCAGGCCCTTTACAACTAATGAAAAACTGTTTTTT.

V is TRBV2 and J is TRBJ2-5, with D possibly being TRBD2 (5 bases). Deletions cut 1 base from V and 5 bases from J, with 14 bases between. CDR3 length: 15 residues. Germline lookup yields CDR1 SNHLY and CDR2 FYNNEI. This CDR3 reads CASSEEQRTGETQYF. As DNA, the CDR3 is TGTGCCAGCAGTGAAGAACAGAGGACGGGGGAGACCCAGTACTTC. The whole variable domain, filled in from reference TRBV2 and TRBJ2-5, reads EPEVTQTPSHQVTQMGQEVILRCVPISNHLYFYWYRQILGQKVEFLVSFYNNEISEKSEIFDDQFSVERPDGSNFTLKIRSTKLEDSAMYFCASSEEQRTGETQYFGPGTRLLVL.

The rearrangement uses TRBV2 and TRBJ2-1; D may be TRBD2 (5 bases). Trimming cost V 2 bases and J 0 bases, with 8 bases left between them. The germline V gene encodes CDR1 SNHLY and CDR2 FYNNEI. This CDR3 region has 15 residues. This CDR3 is CASSELADSYNEQFF. In DNA form, the CDR3 reads TGTGCCAGCAGTGAACTAGCTGACTCCTACAATGAGCAGTTCTTC.

This rearrangement joins TRBV12-3 or TRBV12-4 to TRBJ1-2; D is perhaps TRBD1 (5 bases). Deletions cut 2 bases from V and 5 bases from J, with 9 bases between. This CDR3 is 13 amino acids long. This CDR3 is CASSLLQGYGYTF. The CDR3 DNA follows: TGTGCCAGCAGTTTACTTCAGGGTTATGGCTACACCTTC.

This clone appeared a single time. V is TRBV6-4 and J is TRBJ2-2; a possible D gene is TRBD1 (5 bases). The length of the CDR3 is 14 residues. V dropped 5 bases and J dropped 1 base, with 8 bases sitting between them. In germline, CDR1 is MRHNA, CDR2 SNTAGT. In DNA, the CDR3 is TGTGCCAGCAGTCCCCAGGGGAACACCGGGGAGCTGTTTTTT. This codes for CASSPQGNTGELFF.

The V call is TRBV7-9, the J call TRBJ1-4, with D perhaps matching TRBD1 (6 bases). CDR3 length: 15 amino acids. Germline lookup yields CDR1 SEHNR and CDR2 FQNEAQ (reference sequence). V dropped 1 base and J dropped 5 bases, with 11 bases sitting between them. The CDR3 DNA is TGTGCCAGCAGCTTAGGTAGCCAGGGGAATGAAAAACTGTTTTTT. It translates to CASSLGSQGNEKLFF.

The chain carries TRBV7-3 and TRBJ2-1; the match to TRBD2 covers 10 bases. The V gene's germline CDR1 is SGHTA and CDR2 FQGTGA. This CDR3 has 16 amino acids. J gave up 2 bases and V 4 bases, and 5 bases lay outside the gene matches. CDR3: CASSSGSGGAYNEQFF. The CDR3 nucleotides read TGTGCCAGCAGCTCGGGCAGCGGGGGGGCCTACAATGAGCAGTTCTTC.

This clone came up once. CDR3 in DNA: TGTGCCAGTAGTATACAGGCTTCTAATGAAAAACTGTTTTTT. Its translation: CASSIQASNEKLFF. This chain links TRBV19 with TRBJ1-4, with D unresolved. V shed 2 bases and J shed 3 bases, with 7 bases lying between them. The CDR3 sequence is 14 residues long. The germline CDR1 and CDR2 sequences are LNHDA and SQIVND (reference sequence).

The J gene is TRBJ1-3, the V gene TRBV9, with D perhaps matching TRBD1 (6 bases). The V end was cut by 1 base, the J end by 4 bases, with 9 bases between. Germline assignment: CDR1 SGDLS and CDR2 YYNGEE. This CDR3 comprises 14 residues. The CDR3 DNA follows: TGTGCCAGCAGCGTAAACAGGGACGGAAACACCATATATTTT. Residues: CASSVNRDGNTIYF.

V gene TRBV18 combines with J gene TRBJ2-3; 9 bases match TRBD2. The length of the CDR3 is 17 residues. Germline loops: CDR1 KGHSH, CDR2 LQKENI. J was trimmed by 2 bases and V by 2 bases; bases with no gene match: 8. CDR3 protein: CASSPTRSGGTTDTQYF. In nucleotides, the CDR3 is TGTGCCAGCTCACCAACTAGGAGCGGGGGGACCACAGATACGCAGTATTTT.

Only one count was recorded for this clone. The V call is TRBV7-2, the J call TRBJ1-5; 8 nucleotides align to TRBD1. This CDR3 is 14 amino acids long. Trimming removed 5 bases from V and 7 bases from J; junction bases left unmatched: 7. Germline CDR1 reads SGHTA; CDR2 reads FQGNSA. The CDR3: CASSAPGGGQPQHF. CDR3 in DNA: TGTGCCAGCAGCGCTCCAGGGGGCGGGCAGCCCCAGCATTTT.

V usage is TRBV2 and J usage is TRBJ1-2; D not certain. V lost 7 bases, J lost 4 bases, and 10 bases lay in between. Germline lookup yields CDR1 SNHLY and CDR2 FYNNEI. The CDR3 is made up of 12 amino acids. The CDR3 spells CASKGEGYGYTF. CDR3 in DNA: TGTGCCAGCAAAGGAGAGGGCTATGGCTACACCTTC.